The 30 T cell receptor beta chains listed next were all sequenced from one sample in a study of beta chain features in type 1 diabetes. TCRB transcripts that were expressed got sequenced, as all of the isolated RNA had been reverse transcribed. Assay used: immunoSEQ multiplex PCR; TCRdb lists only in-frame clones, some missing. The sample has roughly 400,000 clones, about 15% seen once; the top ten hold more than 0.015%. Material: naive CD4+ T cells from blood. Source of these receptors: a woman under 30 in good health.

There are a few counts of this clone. The CDR3 reads CASSLANSGANVLTF. Here the CDR3 DNA reads TGTGCCAGCAGCTTAGCAAACTCTGGGGCCAACGTCCTGACTTTC. V is TRBV11-2 and J is TRBJ2-6; D gene ambiguous. Per the germline V gene, CDR1 is SGHAT and CDR2 is FQNNGV. Between the trimmed V and J ends, which lost 1 base and 0 bases, there was a span of 4 bases. This CDR3 is built from 15 residues.

The CDR3 region has the DNA TGTGCCAGCAGCCAAGGAGCAGGAGGGAACACTGAAGCTTTCTTT. It yields the protein CASSQGAGGNTEAFF. The chain joins TRBV14 to TRBJ1-1; D uncertain. Germline loops: CDR1 SGHDN, CDR2 FVKESK. This CDR3 spans 15 amino acids. V gave up 1 base and J gave up 1 base, with 10 bases separating them.

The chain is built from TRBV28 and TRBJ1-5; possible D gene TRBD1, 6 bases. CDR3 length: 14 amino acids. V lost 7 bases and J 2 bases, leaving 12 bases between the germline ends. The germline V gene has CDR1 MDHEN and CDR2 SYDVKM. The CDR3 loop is CASTGRGGNQPQHF. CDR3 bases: TGTGCCAGCACAGGCAGGGGTGGCAATCAGCCCCAGCATTTT.

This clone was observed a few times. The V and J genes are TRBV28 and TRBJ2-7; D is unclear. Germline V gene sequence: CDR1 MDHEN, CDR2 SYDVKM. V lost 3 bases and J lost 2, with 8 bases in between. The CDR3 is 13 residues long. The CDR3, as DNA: TGTGCCAGCAGTTTTGTACTTACCTACGAGCAGTACTTC. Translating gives CASSFVLTYEQYF.

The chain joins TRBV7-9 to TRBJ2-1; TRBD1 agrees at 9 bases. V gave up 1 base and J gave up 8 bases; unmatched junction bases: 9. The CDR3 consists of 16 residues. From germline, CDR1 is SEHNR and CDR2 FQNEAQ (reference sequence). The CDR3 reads CASSLVPRQGVHEQFF. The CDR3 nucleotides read TGTGCCAGCAGCTTAGTCCCGAGACAGGGGGTTCATGAGCAGTTCTTC.

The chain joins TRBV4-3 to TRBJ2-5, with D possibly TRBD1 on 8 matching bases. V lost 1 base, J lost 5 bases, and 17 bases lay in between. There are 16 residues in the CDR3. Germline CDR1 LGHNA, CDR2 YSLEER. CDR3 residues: CASSQVGRGREETQYF. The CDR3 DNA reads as TGCGCCAGCAGCCAAGTAGGCAGGGGGCGGGAGGAGACCCAGTACTTC.

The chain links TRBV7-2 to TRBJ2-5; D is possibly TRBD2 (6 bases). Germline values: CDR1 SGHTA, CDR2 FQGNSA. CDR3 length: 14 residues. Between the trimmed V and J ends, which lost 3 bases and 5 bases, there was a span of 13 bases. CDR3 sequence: CASSFFGRRETQYF. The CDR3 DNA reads TGTGCCAGCAGCTTTTTCGGGAGACGGGAGACCCAGTACTTC.

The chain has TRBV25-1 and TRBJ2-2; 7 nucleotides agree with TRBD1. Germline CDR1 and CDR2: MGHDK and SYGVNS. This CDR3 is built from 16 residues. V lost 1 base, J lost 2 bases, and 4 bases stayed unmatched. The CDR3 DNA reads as TGTGCCAGCAGTGAATTCCCAGGGGGTAACACCGGGGAGCTGTTTTTT. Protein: CASSEFPGGNTGELFF.

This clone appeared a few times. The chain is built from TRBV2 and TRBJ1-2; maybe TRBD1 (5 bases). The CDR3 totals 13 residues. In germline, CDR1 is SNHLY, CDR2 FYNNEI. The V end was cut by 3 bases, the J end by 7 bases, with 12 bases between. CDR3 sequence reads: CASSESGFGGYTF. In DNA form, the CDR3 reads TGTGCCAGCAGTGAGTCAGGGTTCGGTGGCTACACCTTC.

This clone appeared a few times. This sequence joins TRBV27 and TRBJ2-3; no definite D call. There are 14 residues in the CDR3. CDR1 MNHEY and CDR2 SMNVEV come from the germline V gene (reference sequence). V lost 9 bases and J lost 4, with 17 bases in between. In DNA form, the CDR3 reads TGTGCCAGTGCGGCGCGGAGCCCCCCAGATACGCAGTATTTT. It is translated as CASAARSPPDTQYF.

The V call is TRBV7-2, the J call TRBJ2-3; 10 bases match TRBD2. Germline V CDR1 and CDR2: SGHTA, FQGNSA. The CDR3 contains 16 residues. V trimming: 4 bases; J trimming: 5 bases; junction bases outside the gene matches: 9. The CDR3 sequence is CASSSRSGRAGDTQYF. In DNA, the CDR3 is TGTGCCAGCAGCTCCCGCAGCGGGAGGGCGGGAGATACGCAGTATTTT.

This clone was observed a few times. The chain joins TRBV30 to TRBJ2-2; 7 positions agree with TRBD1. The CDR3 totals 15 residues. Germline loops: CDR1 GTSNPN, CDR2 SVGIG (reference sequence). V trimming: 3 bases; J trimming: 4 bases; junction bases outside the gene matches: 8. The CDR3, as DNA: TGTGCCTGGAGGGCACCGACAGGGTTCACCGGGGAGCTGTTTTTT. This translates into CAWRAPTGFTGELFF.

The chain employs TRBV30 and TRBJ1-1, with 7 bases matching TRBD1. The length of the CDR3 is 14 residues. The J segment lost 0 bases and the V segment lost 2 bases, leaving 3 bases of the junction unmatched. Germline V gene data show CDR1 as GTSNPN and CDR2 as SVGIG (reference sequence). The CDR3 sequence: CAWSHRGLNTEAFF. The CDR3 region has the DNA TGTGCCTGGAGTCACAGGGGACTGAACACTGAAGCTTTCTTT.

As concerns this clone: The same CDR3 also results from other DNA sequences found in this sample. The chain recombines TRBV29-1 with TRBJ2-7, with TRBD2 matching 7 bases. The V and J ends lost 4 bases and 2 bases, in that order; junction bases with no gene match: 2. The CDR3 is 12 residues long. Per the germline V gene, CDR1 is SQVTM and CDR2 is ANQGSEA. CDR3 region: CSVGTSPYEQYF. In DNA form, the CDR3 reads TGCAGCGTTGGGACTAGTCCCTACGAGCAGTACTTC.

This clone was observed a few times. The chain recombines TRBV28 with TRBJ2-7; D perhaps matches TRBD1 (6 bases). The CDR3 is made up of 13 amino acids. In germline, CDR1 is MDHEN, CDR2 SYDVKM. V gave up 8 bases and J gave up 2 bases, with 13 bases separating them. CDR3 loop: CASGQGTPYEQYF. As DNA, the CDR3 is TGTGCCAGCGGGCAGGGGACCCCCTACGAGCAGTACTTC. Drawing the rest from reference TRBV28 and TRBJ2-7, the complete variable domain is DVKVTQSSRYLVKRTGEKVFLECVQDMDHENMFWYRQDPGLGLRLIYFSYDVKMKEKGDIPEGYSVSREKKERFSLILESASTNQTSMYLCASGQGTPYEQYFGPGTRLTVT.

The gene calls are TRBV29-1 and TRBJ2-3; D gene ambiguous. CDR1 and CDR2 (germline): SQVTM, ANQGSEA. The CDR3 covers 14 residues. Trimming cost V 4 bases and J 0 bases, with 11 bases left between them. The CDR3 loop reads CSVVYSSSTDTQYF. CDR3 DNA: TGCAGCGTTGTATATTCGTCTAGCACAGATACGCAGTATTTT.

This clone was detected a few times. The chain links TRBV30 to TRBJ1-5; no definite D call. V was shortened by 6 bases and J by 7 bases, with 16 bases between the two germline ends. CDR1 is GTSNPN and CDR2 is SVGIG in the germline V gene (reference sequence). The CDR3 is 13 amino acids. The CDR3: CACEGSEGQPQHF. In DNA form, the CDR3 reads TGTGCCTGCGAGGGAAGTGAGGGACAGCCCCAGCATTTT.

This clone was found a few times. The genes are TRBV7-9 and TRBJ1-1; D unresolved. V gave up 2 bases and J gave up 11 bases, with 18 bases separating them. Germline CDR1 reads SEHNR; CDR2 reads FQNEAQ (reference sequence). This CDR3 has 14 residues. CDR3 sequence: CASSLFGRGNGAFF. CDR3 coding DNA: TGTGCCAGCAGCTTATTCGGCCGAGGGAACGGGGCTTTCTTT.

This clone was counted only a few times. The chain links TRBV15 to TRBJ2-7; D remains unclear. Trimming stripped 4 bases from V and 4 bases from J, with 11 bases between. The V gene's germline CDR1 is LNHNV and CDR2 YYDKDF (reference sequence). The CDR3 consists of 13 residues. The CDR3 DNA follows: TGTGCCACCAGCAAATCTAGTCCGTACGAGCAGTACTTC. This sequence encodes CATSKSSPYEQYF. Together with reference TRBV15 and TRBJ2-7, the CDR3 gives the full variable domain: DAMVIQNPRYQVTQFGKPVTLSCSQTLNHNVMYWYQQKSSQAPKLLFHYYDKDFNNEADTPDNFQSRRPNTSFCFLDIRSPGLGDTAMYLCATSKSSPYEQYFGPGTRLTVT.

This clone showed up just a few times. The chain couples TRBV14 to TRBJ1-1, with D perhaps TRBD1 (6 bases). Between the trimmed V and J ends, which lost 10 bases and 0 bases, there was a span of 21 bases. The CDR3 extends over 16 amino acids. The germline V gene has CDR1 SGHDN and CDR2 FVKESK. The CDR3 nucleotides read TGTGCCACCAACAGCGCATCCAGGGGCCTGAACACTGAAGCTTTCTTT. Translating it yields CATNSASRGLNTEAFF.

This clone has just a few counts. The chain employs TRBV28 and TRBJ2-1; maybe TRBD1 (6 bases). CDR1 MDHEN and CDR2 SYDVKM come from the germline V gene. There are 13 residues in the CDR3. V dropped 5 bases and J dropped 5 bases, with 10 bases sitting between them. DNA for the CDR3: TGTGCCAGCAGTCCAGGACAGAACAATGAGCAGTTCTTC. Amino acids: CASSPGQNNEQFF.

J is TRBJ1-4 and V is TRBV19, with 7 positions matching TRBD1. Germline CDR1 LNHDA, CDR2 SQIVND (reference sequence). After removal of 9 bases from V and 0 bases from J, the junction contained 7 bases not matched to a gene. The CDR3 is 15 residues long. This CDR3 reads CASANRGPTNEKLFF. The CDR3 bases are TGTGCCAGCGCGAACAGGGGACCAACTAATGAAAAACTGTTTTTT. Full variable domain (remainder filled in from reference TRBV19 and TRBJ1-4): DGGITQSPKYLFRKEGQNVTLSCEQNLNHDAMYWYRQDPGQGLRLIYYSQIVNDFQKGDIAEGYSVSREKKESFPLTVTSAQKNPTAFYLCASANRGPTNEKLFFGSGTQLSVL.

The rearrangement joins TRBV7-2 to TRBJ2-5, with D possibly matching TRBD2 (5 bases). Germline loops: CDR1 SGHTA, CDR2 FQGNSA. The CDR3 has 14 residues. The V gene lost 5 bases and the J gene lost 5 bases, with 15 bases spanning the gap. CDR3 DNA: TGTGCCAGCAGCCCCATCGGGATTCAGGAGACCCAGTACTTC. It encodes CASSPIGIQETQYF.

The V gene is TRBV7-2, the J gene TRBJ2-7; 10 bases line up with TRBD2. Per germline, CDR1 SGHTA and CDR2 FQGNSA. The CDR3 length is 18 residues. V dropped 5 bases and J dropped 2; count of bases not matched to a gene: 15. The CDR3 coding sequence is TGTGCCAGCAGCATGCGCGCCGGACTAGCGGTACCCACCTACGAGCAGTACTTC. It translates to CASSMRAGLAVPTYEQYF.

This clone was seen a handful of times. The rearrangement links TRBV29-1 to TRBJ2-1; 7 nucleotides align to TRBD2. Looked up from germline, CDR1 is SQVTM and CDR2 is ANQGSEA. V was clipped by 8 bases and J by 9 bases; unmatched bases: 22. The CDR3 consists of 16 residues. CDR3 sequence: CSLRTALARRGGEQFF. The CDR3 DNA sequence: TGCAGCCTACGGACCGCACTAGCGAGGCGGGGTGGTGAGCAGTTCTTC.

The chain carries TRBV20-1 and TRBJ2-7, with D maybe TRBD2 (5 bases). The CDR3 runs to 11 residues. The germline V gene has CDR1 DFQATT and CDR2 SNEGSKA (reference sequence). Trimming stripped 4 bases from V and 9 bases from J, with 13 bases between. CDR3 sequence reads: CSAIPSLGQYF. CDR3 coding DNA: TGCAGTGCTATACCTAGCTTAGGGCAGTACTTC.

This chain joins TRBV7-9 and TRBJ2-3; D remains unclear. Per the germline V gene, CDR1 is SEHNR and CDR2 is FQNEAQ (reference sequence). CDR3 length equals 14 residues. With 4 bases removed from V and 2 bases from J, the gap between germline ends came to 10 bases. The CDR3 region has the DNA TGTGCCAGCAGCTCCCCCCCCTACACAGATACGCAGTATTTT. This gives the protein CASSSPPYTDTQYF.

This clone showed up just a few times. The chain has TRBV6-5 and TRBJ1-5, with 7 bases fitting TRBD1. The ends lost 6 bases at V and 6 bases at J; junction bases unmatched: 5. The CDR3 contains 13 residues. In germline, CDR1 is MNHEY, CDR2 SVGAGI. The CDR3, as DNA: TGTGCCAGCAGCATGGACAGGCTTCAGCCCCAGCATTTT. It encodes CASSMDRLQPQHF.

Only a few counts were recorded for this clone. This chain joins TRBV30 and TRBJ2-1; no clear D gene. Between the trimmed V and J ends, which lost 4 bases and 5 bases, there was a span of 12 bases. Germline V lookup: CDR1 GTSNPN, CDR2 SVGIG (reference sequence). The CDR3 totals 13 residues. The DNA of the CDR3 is TGTGCCTGGAAGAACGGTATTAACAATGAGCAGTTCTTC. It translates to CAWKNGINNEQFF.

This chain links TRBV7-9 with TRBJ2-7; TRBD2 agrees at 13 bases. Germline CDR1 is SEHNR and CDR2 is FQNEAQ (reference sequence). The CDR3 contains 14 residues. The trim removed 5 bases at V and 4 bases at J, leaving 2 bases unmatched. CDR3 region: CASSRLAGGYEQYF. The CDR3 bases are TGTGCCAGCAGCCGACTAGCGGGAGGATACGAGCAGTACTTC. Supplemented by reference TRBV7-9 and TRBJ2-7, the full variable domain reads DTGVSQNPRHKITKRGQNVTFRCDPISEHNRLYWYRQTLGQGPEFLTYFQNEAQLEKSRLLSDRFSAERPKGSFSTLEIQRTEQGDSAMYLCASSRLAGGYEQYFGPGTRLTVT.